Sequencing of this TCR beta chain was carried out in a study of regulatory T cells in long-lasting Graves disease. Study-wide points: New patients shared more than 750 public clonotypes, fewer than the approximately 3,000 shared by persistent patients.

Building the TCR beta libraries relied on iRepertoire HTBI primers, and CDR3 regions underwent Arm-PCR. TCRdb analysed the multiplex PCR reads with MiXCR anew, one entry per CDR3 protein. The sample holds under 450,000 distinct CDR3 sequences, roughly 12% seen once. Germline V gene lookup returns CDR1 DFQATT and CDR2 SNEGSKA (reference sequence). This CDR3 contains 14 residues. This clonotype was recorded at least ten times. Antigen specificity is unknown. An end of the junction differs from the germline gene, which may be a read error. The time point here: newly diagnosed GD, antithyroid drugs for less than 3 months. Extracted RNA from PBMCs served as the source of the TCR library. Each patient gave approximately 8.1 milliliters of EDTA-anticoagulated peripheral blood. In addition, the sample was reused for a study of T cells in Graves' hyperthyroidism and ophthalmopathy. That paper states: Each diagnosis was grounded in clinical symptoms, serum thyroxine and TRAb, thyroid ultrasound, and orbital computed tomography.

This chain links TRBV20-1 with TRBJ2-1, with TRBD2 matching 11 bases. This receptor was taken from a young woman with Graves disease. Sample: peripheral blood mononuclear cells (PBMCs), taken at new diagnosis, from a patient treated with antithyroid drugs. The CDR3 DNA is TGCAGTGCTGGAGACGCTAGCGGGAGGTATGAGCAGTTCTTC. Translation: CSAGDASGRYEQFF.